This T cell receptor beta chain was observed in a study of prognosis after radiotherapy for stage I lung cancer. This CDR3 spans 13 amino acids. Trimming at V came to 11 bases and at J to 4 bases, leaving 8 bases not matched to a gene. Per the germline V gene, CDR1 is MDHEN and CDR2 is SYDVKM. The study amplified the TCR beta CDR3 region from genomic DNA. This amplification was carried out by two rounds of multiplex PCR. The use of primers specific to each TRBV and TRBJ gene characterized first-round PCR. TCRdb re-called the multiplex PCR reads with MiXCR, one entry per CDR3 protein. The profile shows nearly 20,000 distinct CDR3 sequences, roughly a quarter of them singletons. A volume of about 5.5 milliliters of peripheral blood was collected by draw at each of two time points. This clonotype was recorded many times.

The receptor was derived from a donor aged 50 or older with non-small cell lung cancer. The chain recombines TRBV28 with TRBJ1-5; 7 bases match TRBD1. This material consisted of PBMCs, taken before or after stereotactic body radiation therapy (not recorded which). The CDR3 reads CAGGQSDNQPQHF. As DNA, the CDR3 is TGTGCCGGGGGACAGTCCGATAATCAGCCCCAGCATTTT.